The 22 T cell receptor beta chains below all came from one sample that was sequenced in a study of T cells in localized non-small cell lung cancer. TCRdb's copy holds only in-frame clones and misses some; the assay was immunoSEQ multiplex PCR. The sample contains fewer than 40,000 clones, about nine tenths of which appear only once. The sequences come from peripheral blood mononuclear cells, collected before any cancer treatment. The receptor set was obtained from a man aged 35 to 70 with stage III lung adenocarcinoma.

The gene calls are TRBV5-6 and TRBJ2-7, with D perhaps TRBD1 (6 bases). This CDR3 region has 13 residues. Germline values: CDR1 SGHDT, CDR2 YYEEEE. V gave up 3 bases and J gave up 6 bases, with 13 bases separating them. Here the CDR3 DNA reads TGTGCCAGCAGCTGGTCACAGGGTGGCGAGCAGTACTTC. This sequence encodes CASSWSQGGEQYF. Filled out from reference TRBV5-6 and TRBJ2-7, the complete variable domain reads DAGVTQSPTHLIKTRGQQVTLRCSPKSGHDTVSWYQQALGQGPQFIFQYYEEEERQRGNFPDRFSGHQFPNYSSELNVNALLLGDSALYLCASSWSQGGEQYFGPGTRLTVT.

This clone has only one observation. This chain links TRBV28 with TRBJ1-1; possible D gene TRBD1, 6 bases. The V end lost 7 bases, the J end lost 1 base, and 16 bases lay between the germline ends. Germline assignment: CDR1 MDHEN and CDR2 SYDVKM. The CDR3 runs to 15 residues. The CDR3 DNA is TGTGCCAGCATTCCATCTCCGGGACAGAACACTGAAGCTTTCTTT. Amino acids: CASIPSPGQNTEAFF. Together with reference TRBV28 and TRBJ1-1, the CDR3 gives the full variable domain: DVKVTQSSRYLVKRTGEKVFLECVQDMDHENMFWYRQDPGLGLRLIYFSYDVKMKEKGDIPEGYSVSREKKERFSLILESASTNQTSMYLCASIPSPGQNTEAFFGQGTRLTVV.

V is TRBV28 and J is TRBJ2-7; TRBD1 matches at 10 bases. This CDR3 spans 15 amino acids. CDR1 is MDHEN, CDR2 SYDVKM, per germline. V gave up 6 bases and J gave up 5 bases; unmatched junction bases: 10. CDR3 DNA: TGTGCCAGCAGGGGAACCGGGACAGGGGATAACGAGCAGTACTTC. As protein: CASRGTGTGDNEQYF.

The chain employs TRBV14 and TRBJ2-5; TRBD2 aligns across 7 bases. The CDR3 covers 16 residues. J lost 1 base, V lost 3 bases, and 8 bases had no gene match. CDR1 is SGHDN and CDR2 is FVKESK in the germline V gene. The CDR3 is CASSQLLALAQETQYF. In nucleotides, the CDR3 is TGTGCCAGCAGCCAGTTACTAGCGCTTGCCCAAGAGACCCAGTACTTC. Using reference TRBV14 and TRBJ2-5 for the parts outside the CDR3, the full variable domain is EAGVTQFPSHSVIEKGQTVTLRCDPISGHDNLYWYRRVMGKEIKFLLHFVKESKQDESGMPNNRFLAERTGGTYSTLKVQPAELEDSGVYFCASSQLLALAQETQYFGPGTRLLVL.

The chain combines TRBV4-2 with TRBJ2-5, with D possibly being TRBD2 (6 bases). Germline-derived CDR1 and CDR2 are LGHNA and YNFKEQ. The CDR3 totals 14 residues. The ends were cut back, 1 base at V and 0 bases at J, with 6 bases in the middle. CDR3 sequence: CASSQGGDQETQYF. CDR3 nucleotides: TGTGCCAGCAGCCAAGGGGGGGACCAAGAGACCCAGTACTTC.

The gene calls are TRBV13 and TRBJ1-2, with 7 bases aligning to TRBD1. The CDR3 totals 18 residues. V lost 0 bases, J lost 0 bases, and 10 bases stayed unmatched. The V gene's germline CDR1 is PRHDT and CDR2 FYEKMQ (reference sequence). CDR3 residues: CASSLGNGQAASNYGYTF. In DNA, the CDR3 is TGTGCCAGCAGCTTAGGGAATGGACAGGCCGCCTCTAACTATGGCTACACCTTC.

J is TRBJ1-5 and V is TRBV19, with 8 nucleotides matching TRBD1. The CDR3 covers 16 residues. V lost 6 bases, J lost 3 bases, and 10 bases stayed unmatched. Germline CDR1 is LNHDA and CDR2 is SQIVND (reference sequence). As DNA, the CDR3 is TGTGCCAGTAGACACCCCGGGACAGGCACCAATCAGCCCCAGCATTTT. This translates into CASRHPGTGTNQPQHF. Based on the CDR3 plus reference TRBV19 and TRBJ1-5, the full variable domain is DGGITQSPKYLFRKEGQNVTLSCEQNLNHDAMYWYRQDPGQGLRLIYYSQIVNDFQKGDIAEGYSVSREKKESFPLTVTSAQKNPTAFYLCASRHPGTGTNQPQHFGDGTRLSIL.

The chain recombines TRBV19 with TRBJ2-3; 12 positions match TRBD2. V was pared by 4 bases and J by 4 bases, with 15 bases of the junction left unmatched. Germline V gene lookup returns CDR1 LNHDA and CDR2 SQIVND (reference sequence). CDR3 size: 19 residues. In nucleotides, the CDR3 is TGTGCCAGTAGTAAAAGTTCGGCTAGCGGGGGGGCCCGATCAGATACGCAGTATTTT. Protein sequence: CASSKSSASGGARSDTQYF.

The chain is built from TRBV12-5 and TRBJ1-4, with D uncertain. V was shortened by 8 bases and J by 8 bases, with 12 bases between the two germline ends. The CDR3 sequence is 12 residues long. Germline CDR1 reads LGHNT; CDR2 reads FRNRAP. Written as DNA, the CDR3 is TGTGCTAGTAGTGCTACGGGGGAAAAACTGTTTTTT. This gives the protein CASSATGEKLFF.

The chain uses TRBV12-5 and TRBJ2-1; TRBD1 matches at 7 bases. The CDR3 totals 15 residues. Germline values: CDR1 LGHNT, CDR2 FRNRAP. The ends lost 6 bases at V and 0 bases at J; junction bases unmatched: 5. The CDR3, as DNA: TGTGCTAGTGGCAACCGACAGGGCTCCTACAATGAGCAGTTCTTC. Its protein product is CASGNRQGSYNEQFF.

The chain recombines TRBV18 with TRBJ1-6; D uncertain. CDR1 and CDR2 (germline): KGHSH, LQKENI. Trimming took off 4 bases at V and 7 bases at J, with 5 bases between the two ends. The CDR3 length is 12 residues. In DNA form, the CDR3 reads TGTGCCAGCTCACAACCCAATTCACCCCTCCACTTT. This codes for CASSQPNSPLHF.

CDR3 amino acids: CASSEGWTGRTDTQYF. The CDR3 DNA reads TGTGCCAGCAGCGAGGGGTGGACAGGCCGCACAGATACGCAGTATTTT. The chain joins TRBV7-2 to TRBJ2-3; 7 nucleotides line up with TRBD1. This CDR3 is 16 amino acids long. Germline CDR1 reads SGHTA; CDR2 reads FQGNSA. J was trimmed by 1 base and V by 5 bases; bases with no gene match: 9. Full variable domain (rest looked up from reference TRBV7-2 and TRBJ2-3): GAGVSQSPSNKVTEKGKDVELRCDPISGHTALYWYRQSLGQGLEFLIYFQGNSAPDKSGLPSDRFSAERTGGSVSTLTIQRTQQEDSAVYLCASSEGWTGRTDTQYFGPGTRLTVL.

V is TRBV10-3 and J is TRBJ2-5; 8 positions match TRBD2. From germline, CDR1 is ENHRY and CDR2 SYGVKD. The CDR3 length is 13 residues. The V and J ends lost 6 bases and 5 bases, in that order; junction bases with no gene match: 5. The CDR3 here is CAIRGTSAETQYF. The DNA for the CDR3 is TGTGCCATCAGGGGGACTAGTGCGGAGACCCAGTACTTC.

The rearrangement uses TRBV7-3 and TRBJ2-7; D possibly corresponds to TRBD2 (6 bases). CDR3 size: 15 residues. Germline V gene sequence: CDR1 SGHTA, CDR2 FQGTGA. The V end was cut by 1 base, the J end by 1 base, with 11 bases between. CDR3 sequence reads: CASSLKGGGSYEQYF. CDR3 nucleotide sequence: TGTGCCAGCAGCTTAAAGGGTGGAGGGTCCTACGAGCAGTACTTC.

The V gene is TRBV6-1, the J gene TRBJ1-2; TRBD1 matches 9 bases. The CDR3 is made up of 14 amino acids. J lost 5 bases, V lost 5 bases, and 6 bases had no gene match. Germline lookup yields CDR1 MNHNS and CDR2 SASEGT. This CDR3 is CASSRTGEGYGYTF. The CDR3 DNA reads TGTGCCAGCAGTAGGACAGGGGAAGGGTATGGCTACACCTTC.

The chain joins TRBV19 to TRBJ1-2; 8 nucleotides match TRBD1. The CDR3 consists of 15 residues. V shed 4 bases and J 4 bases; nucleotides not matched to a gene: 8. Germline CDR1 reads LNHDA; CDR2 reads SQIVND (reference sequence). The CDR3 is CASSTSRDRGYGYTF. The CDR3 nucleotides are TGTGCCAGTAGTACCTCCCGCGACAGGGGCTATGGCTACACCTTC. Looking up the rest from reference TRBV19 and TRBJ1-2 gives the full variable domain: DGGITQSPKYLFRKEGQNVTLSCEQNLNHDAMYWYRQDPGQGLRLIYYSQIVNDFQKGDIAEGYSVSREKKESFPLTVTSAQKNPTAFYLCASSTSRDRGYGYTFGSGTRLTVV.

This clone was observed once. V and J are TRBV27 and TRBJ2-6, with D unclear. The germline V and J ends were trimmed by 5 bases and 6 bases, with 14 bases remaining between them. Looked up from germline, CDR1 is MNHEY and CDR2 is SMNVEV (reference sequence). CDR3 size: 15 residues. CDR3 amino acids: CASSPLPYSANVLTF. The CDR3, as DNA: TGTGCCAGCAGTCCACTCCCTTATTCGGCCAACGTCCTGACTTTC.

The J gene is TRBJ1-6, the V gene TRBV5-4; the D gene is possibly TRBD1 (6 bases). Trimming removed 4 bases at V and 9 bases at J, with 17 bases between. The germline V gene encodes CDR1 SGHNT and CDR2 YYREEE (reference sequence). The CDR3 sequence is 15 residues long. CDR3 in amino acids: CASSRLQGAASPLHF. As DNA, the CDR3 is TGTGCCAGCAGCCGCTTACAGGGTGCCGCTTCACCCCTCCACTTT.

The rearrangement uses TRBV5-1 and TRBJ1-2; D perhaps matches TRBD1 (5 bases). This CDR3 contains 16 residues. V shed 3 bases and J shed 1 base, with 16 bases lying between them. Germline-derived CDR1 and CDR2 are SGHRS and YFSETQ. The CDR3 DNA follows: TGCGCCAGCAGCTCAGCCGGGACGGTGGGTAACTATGGCTACACCTTC. Its translation is CASSSAGTVGNYGYTF.

The gene calls are TRBV18 and TRBJ1-2, with a tentative D call TRBD1 (5 bases). Germline assignment: CDR1 KGHSH and CDR2 LQKENI. The CDR3 consists of 13 residues. V gave up 2 bases and J gave up 7 bases, with 11 bases separating them. The CDR3 loop reads CASSPVGEAGYTF. The CDR3 bases are TGTGCCAGCTCACCAGTAGGGGAGGCTGGCTACACCTTC.

V usage is TRBV6-6 and J usage is TRBJ1-1, with 12 bases fitting TRBD1. The CDR3 runs 14 residues. Germline V gives CDR1 MNHNY, CDR2 SVGAGI (reference sequence). V lost 7 bases to trimming and J lost 5 bases; unmatched junction nucleotides: 5. The CDR3 sequence is CASTLGQGATEAFF. For the CDR3, the DNA is TGTGCCAGCACCCTGGGACAGGGGGCTACTGAAGCTTTCTTT.

The sample holds a few counts of this clone. The chain uses TRBV6-5 and TRBJ1-1; 7 nucleotides align to TRBD1. The CDR3 is 14 residues long. Germline values: CDR1 MNHEY, CDR2 SVGAGI. With V trimmed by 10 bases and J by 1 base, 9 bases remained unmatched. Here the CDR3 reads CATYLGQRNTEAFF. CDR3 coding DNA: TGTGCCACATACTTGGGACAGAGGAACACTGAAGCTTTCTTT.